This T cell receptor (beta chain) was recovered during a study of T cell responses to AZD1222 COVID-19 vaccine. The study, taken as a whole, reports: Clonal diversity was possibly underestimated, and white British individuals and females predominated among donors. Every sample of the repertoires postdated the peak T cell response. Vaccine-associated CD4 TCRs ranged over spike, dominating at 160-218 and 743-854.

V was clipped by 4 bases and J by 7 bases; unmatched bases: 4. Germline lookup yields CDR1 PRHDT and CDR2 FYEKMQ (reference sequence). CDR3 length: 14 amino acids. Comments on this clone: No antigen is known for it.

Generated by immunoSEQ multiplex PCR, the TCRdb table keeps only in-frame clones and is missing some. The table lists some 200,000 clones, about 88% of them singletons. Both about-4-week and about-12-week second-dose recipients were combined. The specimen comprised peripheral blood, sampled 28 days after the second AZD1222 dose. V usage is TRBV13 and J usage is TRBJ1-6, with 7 bases lining up with TRBD1. The source is an adult who received the AZD1222 COVID-19 vaccine. The DNA for the CDR3 is TGTGCCAGCAGCTCCGGGACAGACAATTCACCCCTCCACTTT. Its protein is CASSSGTDNSPLHF.